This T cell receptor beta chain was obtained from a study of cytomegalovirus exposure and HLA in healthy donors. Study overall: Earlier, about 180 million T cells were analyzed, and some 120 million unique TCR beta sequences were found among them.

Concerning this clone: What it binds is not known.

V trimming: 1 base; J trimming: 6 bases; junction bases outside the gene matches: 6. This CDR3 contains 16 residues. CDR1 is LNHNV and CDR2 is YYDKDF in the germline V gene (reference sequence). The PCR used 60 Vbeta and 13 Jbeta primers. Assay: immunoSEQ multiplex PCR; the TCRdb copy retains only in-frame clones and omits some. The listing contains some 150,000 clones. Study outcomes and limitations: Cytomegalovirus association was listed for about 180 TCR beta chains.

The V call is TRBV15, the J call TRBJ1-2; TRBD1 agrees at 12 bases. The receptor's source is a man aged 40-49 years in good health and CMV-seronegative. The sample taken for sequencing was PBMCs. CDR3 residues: CATSRVTGTGGDGYTF. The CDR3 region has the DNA TGTGCCACCAGCAGAGTCACTGGGACAGGGGGCGATGGCTACACCTTC.